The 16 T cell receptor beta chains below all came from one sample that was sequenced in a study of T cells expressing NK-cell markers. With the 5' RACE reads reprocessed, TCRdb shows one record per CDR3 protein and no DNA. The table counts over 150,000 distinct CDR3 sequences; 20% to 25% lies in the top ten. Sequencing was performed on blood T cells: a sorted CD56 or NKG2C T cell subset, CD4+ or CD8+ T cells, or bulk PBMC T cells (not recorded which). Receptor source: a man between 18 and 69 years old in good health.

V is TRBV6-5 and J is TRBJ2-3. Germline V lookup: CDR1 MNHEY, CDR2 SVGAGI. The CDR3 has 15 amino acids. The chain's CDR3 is CASSYSSFNTDTQYF.

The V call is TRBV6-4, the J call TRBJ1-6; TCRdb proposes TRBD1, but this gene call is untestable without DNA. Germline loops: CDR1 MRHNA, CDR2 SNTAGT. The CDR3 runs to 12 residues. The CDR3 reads CASPQGNSPLHF.

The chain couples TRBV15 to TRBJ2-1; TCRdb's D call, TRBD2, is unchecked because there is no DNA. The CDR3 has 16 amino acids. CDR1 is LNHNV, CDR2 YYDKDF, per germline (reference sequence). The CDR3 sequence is CATSSGLAGGSNEQFF.

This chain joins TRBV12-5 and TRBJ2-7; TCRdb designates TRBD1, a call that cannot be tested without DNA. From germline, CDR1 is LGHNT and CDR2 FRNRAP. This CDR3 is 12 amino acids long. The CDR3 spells CASGRGQDEQYF.

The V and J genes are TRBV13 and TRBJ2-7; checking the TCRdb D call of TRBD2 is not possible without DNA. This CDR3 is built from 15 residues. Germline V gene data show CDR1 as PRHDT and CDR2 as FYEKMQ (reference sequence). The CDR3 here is CASSLSGLAKNEQYF.

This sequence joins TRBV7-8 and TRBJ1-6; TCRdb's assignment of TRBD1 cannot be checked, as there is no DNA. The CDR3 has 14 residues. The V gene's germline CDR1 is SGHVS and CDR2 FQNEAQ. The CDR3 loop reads CASSLGGQDSPLHF. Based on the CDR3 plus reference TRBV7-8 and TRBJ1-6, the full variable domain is GAGVSQSPRYKVAKRGQDVALRCDPISGHVSLFWYQQALGQGPEFLTYFQNEAQLDKSGLPSDRFFAERPEGSVSTLKIQRTQQEDSAVYLCASSLGGQDSPLHFGNGTRLTVT.

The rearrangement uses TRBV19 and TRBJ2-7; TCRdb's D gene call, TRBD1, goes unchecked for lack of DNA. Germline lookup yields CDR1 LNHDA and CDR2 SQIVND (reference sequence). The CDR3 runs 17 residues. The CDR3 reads CASSIKAGGAGAYEQYF.

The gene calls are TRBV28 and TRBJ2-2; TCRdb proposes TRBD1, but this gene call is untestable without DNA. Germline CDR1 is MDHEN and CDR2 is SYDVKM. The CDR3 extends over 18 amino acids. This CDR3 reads CASSERTGSHFPPGELFF.

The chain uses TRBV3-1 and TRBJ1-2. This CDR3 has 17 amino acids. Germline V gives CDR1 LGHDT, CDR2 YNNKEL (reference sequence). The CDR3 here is CASSKNAKDTFDYGYTF.

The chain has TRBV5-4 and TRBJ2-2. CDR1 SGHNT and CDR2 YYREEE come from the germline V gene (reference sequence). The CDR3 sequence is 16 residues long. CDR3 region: CASRPRLGANTGELFF.

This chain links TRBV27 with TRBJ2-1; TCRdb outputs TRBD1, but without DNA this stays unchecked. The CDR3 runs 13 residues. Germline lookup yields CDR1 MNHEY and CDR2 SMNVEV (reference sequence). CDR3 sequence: CASMQGSYNEQFF.

CDR3 residues: CASSFLGGYTGELFF. The chain is built from TRBV7-8 and TRBJ2-2; the D gene TCRdb calls, TRBD1, cannot be checked with no DNA. Germline V lookup: CDR1 SGHVS, CDR2 FQNEAQ. CDR3 length: 15 amino acids.

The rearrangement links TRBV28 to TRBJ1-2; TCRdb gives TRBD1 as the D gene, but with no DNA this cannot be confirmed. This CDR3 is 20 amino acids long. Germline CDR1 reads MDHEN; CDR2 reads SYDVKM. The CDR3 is CASTPTPSTLRTGPNYGYTF.

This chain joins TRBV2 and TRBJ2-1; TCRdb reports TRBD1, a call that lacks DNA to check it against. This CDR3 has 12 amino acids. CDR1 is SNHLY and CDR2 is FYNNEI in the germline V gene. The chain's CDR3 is CASLGSGGEQFF.

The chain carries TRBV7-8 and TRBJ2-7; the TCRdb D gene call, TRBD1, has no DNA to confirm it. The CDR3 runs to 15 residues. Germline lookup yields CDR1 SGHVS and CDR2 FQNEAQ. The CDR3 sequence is CASSFGTGSSYEQYF.

The CDR3 loop is CSVEDHVGIYNEQFF. The rearrangement links TRBV29-1 to TRBJ2-1. This CDR3 has 15 amino acids. Germline CDR1 reads SQVTM; CDR2 reads ANQGSEA.